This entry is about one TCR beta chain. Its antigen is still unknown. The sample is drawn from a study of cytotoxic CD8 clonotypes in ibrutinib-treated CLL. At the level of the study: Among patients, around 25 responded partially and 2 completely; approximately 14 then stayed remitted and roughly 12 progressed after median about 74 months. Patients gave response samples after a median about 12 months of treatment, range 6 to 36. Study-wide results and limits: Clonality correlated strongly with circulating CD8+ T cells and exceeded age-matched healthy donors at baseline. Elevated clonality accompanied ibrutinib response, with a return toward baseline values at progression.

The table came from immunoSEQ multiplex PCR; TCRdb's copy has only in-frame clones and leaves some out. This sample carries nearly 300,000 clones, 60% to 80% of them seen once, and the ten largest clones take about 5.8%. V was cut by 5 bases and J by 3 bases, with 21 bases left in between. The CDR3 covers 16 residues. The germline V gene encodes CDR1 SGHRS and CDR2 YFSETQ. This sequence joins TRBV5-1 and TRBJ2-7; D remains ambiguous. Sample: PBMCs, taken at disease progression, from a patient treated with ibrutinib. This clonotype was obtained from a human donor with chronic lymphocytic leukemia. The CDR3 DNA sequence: TGCGCCAGCAGTTATTCCGTACTTACCTCCTACTACGAGCAGTACTTC. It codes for CASSYSVLTSYYEQYF.